One and the same sample provided the 31 T cell receptor beta chains below, sequenced in a study of cytomegalovirus exposure and HLA in healthy donors. PCR used 60 Vbeta primers and 13 Jbeta primers. Repertoires were generated with immunoSEQ multiplex PCR, while TCRdb's copy carries only in-frame clones and drops some. The sample consists of fewer than 200,000 clones, approximately 80% of them appearing once. Sequencing was carried out using PBMCs. These receptors were obtained from a male donor in good health and CMV-seropositive.

The chain combines TRBV7-9 with TRBJ1-1; no firm D call. Trimming removed 2 bases from V and 0 bases from J, with 4 bases in between. The CDR3 is 13 amino acids. Germline V gives CDR1 SEHNR, CDR2 FQNEAQ (reference sequence). CDR3: CASSLSVNTEAFF. DNA for the CDR3: TGTGCCAGCAGCTTATCTGTGAACACTGAAGCTTTCTTT.

The J gene is TRBJ1-1, the V gene TRBV2, with D unclear. The CDR3 is made up of 12 amino acids. The V gene lost 6 bases and the J gene lost 6 bases, with 11 bases spanning the gap. The germline V gene has CDR1 SNHLY and CDR2 FYNNEI. The CDR3 nucleotides read TGTGCCAGCAGAAGAGGGAGTGCTGAAGCTTTCTTT. This sequence encodes CASRRGSAEAFF.

The rearrangement links TRBV4-1 to TRBJ2-7, with 11 bases lining up with TRBD2. Per germline, CDR1 MGHRA and CDR2 YSYEKL. J lost 3 bases, V lost 1 base, and 8 bases had no gene match. This CDR3 is built from 17 residues. This CDR3 is CASSQGVAGGPLYEQYF. The CDR3 nucleotides read TGCGCCAGCAGCCAAGGTGTAGCGGGGGGGCCTCTCTACGAGCAGTACTTC.

The rearrangement joins TRBV29-1 to TRBJ2-1; possibly TRBD1 for D (6 bases). There are 14 residues in the CDR3. Trimming left V 6 bases short and J 6 bases short, with 18 bases between. Germline V gene sequence: CDR1 SQVTM, CDR2 ANQGSEA. The CDR3, as DNA: TGCAGCGTGGACGGGACACAGGTCGTCAATGAGCAGTTCTTC. This codes for CSVDGTQVVNEQFF.

J is TRBJ2-7 and V is TRBV5-6; 10 bases align to TRBD1. The CDR3 covers 14 residues. V shed 5 bases and J 5 bases; nucleotides not matched to a gene: 7. Germline CDR1 reads SGHDT; CDR2 reads YYEEEE. CDR3 residues: CASRPTGGADEQYF. Here the CDR3 DNA reads TGTGCCAGCAGACCGACAGGGGGCGCGGACGAGCAGTACTTC.

This chain joins TRBV27 and TRBJ2-2, with a weak D call TRBD2 (6 bases). The CDR3 extends over 14 amino acids. Germline V CDR1 and CDR2: MNHEY, SMNVEV (reference sequence). V shed 3 bases and J shed 4 bases, with 9 bases lying between them. The CDR3 sequence: CASSLLATTGELFF. CDR3 nucleotide sequence: TGTGCCAGCAGTTTGCTAGCGACCACCGGGGAGCTGTTTTTT.

The chain uses TRBV6-5 and TRBJ1-5; unclear D gene. V was pared by 6 bases and J by 0 bases, with 12 bases between. Germline lookup yields CDR1 MNHEY and CDR2 SVGAGI. The CDR3 is 15 residues long. The CDR3 region has the DNA TGTGCCAGCAGCCTTCACAGACATAGCAATCAGCCCCAGCATTTT. It yields the protein CASSLHRHSNQPQHF.

This clone was seen a handful of times. The chain links TRBV5-1 to TRBJ1-2; D perhaps matches TRBD1 (6 bases). CDR3 length: 15 amino acids. The V end lost 0 bases, the J end lost 4 bases, and 13 bases lay between the germline ends. From germline, CDR1 is SGHRS and CDR2 YFSETQ. CDR3 protein: CASSLAGGAPYGYTF. In DNA, the CDR3 is TGCGCCAGCAGCTTGGCTGGGGGGGCCCCCTATGGCTACACCTTC.

V gene TRBV5-1 combines with J gene TRBJ2-2; 8 bases line up with TRBD1. The CDR3 extends over 16 amino acids. CDR1 is SGHRS and CDR2 is YFSETQ in the germline V gene. The junction had 12 bases not matched to a gene; V was cut back by 4 bases and J by 7 bases. CDR3 DNA sequence: TGCGCCAGCAGCCCTAGCAGGGGGCGCGGGATCGGGGAGCTGTTTTTT. It encodes CASSPSRGRGIGELFF.

This chain joins TRBV10-3 and TRBJ2-7; TRBD2 matches 11 bases. There are 15 residues in the CDR3. Germline CDR1 is ENHRY and CDR2 is SYGVKD. Trimming removed 2 bases from V and 3 bases from J; junction bases left unmatched: 3. CDR3 sequence (DNA): TGTGCCATCAGTGAGCCGACTAGCGGGGTCTACGAGCAGTACTTC. It yields the protein CAISEPTSGVYEQYF.

The rearrangement uses TRBV7-2 and TRBJ2-7; 7 positions match TRBD2. The CDR3 loop spans 15 amino acids. The trim removed 1 base at V and 2 bases at J, leaving 5 bases unmatched. Looked up from germline, CDR1 is SGHTA and CDR2 is FQGNSA. CDR3 sequence (DNA): TGTGCCAGCAGCTTAGGCCAGCGGGGCGCCTACGAGCAGTACTTC. This encodes CASSLGQRGAYEQYF.

V and J are TRBV19 and TRBJ1-5; the D gene is possibly TRBD1 (6 bases). Between the trimmed V and J ends, which lost 11 bases and 5 bases, there was a span of 19 bases. Germline V gene sequence: CDR1 LNHDA, CDR2 SQIVND (reference sequence). The CDR3 consists of 14 residues. The CDR3 DNA reads as TGTGCCTCCAGGGGCCCCAGGGGCGATCAGCCCCAGCATTTT. Translated: CASRGPRGDQPQHF.

This clone appeared a few times. The genes are TRBV5-1 and TRBJ2-7, with 7 bases lining up with TRBD1. The germline gives CDR1 SGHRS, CDR2 YFSETQ. The CDR3 is 15 amino acids. Unmatched junction bases numbered 8, after V lost 4 bases and J lost 1 base. The CDR3 DNA follows: TGCGCCAGCAGCGGAACAGGGGAAATATCCTACGAGCAGTACTTC. This gives the protein CASSGTGEISYEQYF.

The chain joins TRBV30 to TRBJ1-6; 9 positions agree with TRBD1. In germline, CDR1 is GTSNPN, CDR2 SVGIG (reference sequence). The V gene end was trimmed by 0 bases and the J gene end by 7 bases; junction bases not matched to a gene: 10. The CDR3 extends over 17 amino acids. The CDR3 region has the DNA TGTGCCTGGAGTGTACACTACAGGGGGCAGAGGAATTCACCCCTCCACTTT. Protein: CAWSVHYRGQRNSPLHF.

The chain is built from TRBV6-5 and TRBJ2-5; 9 nucleotides line up with TRBD2. Germline loops: CDR1 MNHEY, CDR2 SVGAGI. This CDR3 comprises 15 residues. With V trimmed by 0 bases and J by 5 bases, 4 bases remained unmatched. For the CDR3, the DNA is TGTGCCAGCAGTTACTCTAGCGGGGGTGGGGAGACCCAGTACTTC. It translates to CASSYSSGGGETQYF.

In this sample, this clone turned up once. The CDR3 coding sequence is TGTGCCAGCAGCACCCGGCGGGGCCAAGAGACCCAGTACTTC. The encoded protein is CASSTRRGQETQYF. The V call is TRBV7-2, the J call TRBJ2-5, with D tentatively TRBD2 (6 bases). Deletions cut 5 bases from V and 1 base from J, with 11 bases between. There are 14 residues in the CDR3. The germline CDR1 and CDR2 sequences are SGHTA and FQGNSA.

This chain links TRBV2 with TRBJ1-2; D may be TRBD1 (5 bases). This CDR3 region has 15 residues. CDR1 and CDR2 (germline): SNHLY, FYNNEI. Trimming shortened V by 8 bases and J by 2 bases, and 18 bases separated the two germline ends. The DNA of the CDR3 is TGTGCCAGCGATTCGTTCTCAGGGCCGAACTATGGCTACACCTTC. Translation: CASDSFSGPNYGYTF. Full variable domain (missing parts from reference TRBV2 and TRBJ1-2): EPEVTQTPSHQVTQMGQEVILRCVPISNHLYFYWYRQILGQKVEFLVSFYNNEISEKSEIFDDQFSVERPDGSNFTLKIRSTKLEDSAMYFCASDSFSGPNYGYTFGSGTRLTVV.

Details on this clone: This sample includes further DNA sequences coding for the same CDR3. This chain connects TRBV7-2 to TRBJ2-5; TRBD2 aligns across 7 bases. This CDR3 has 12 amino acids. The V gene end was trimmed by 4 bases and the J gene end by 4 bases; junction bases not matched to a gene: 0. Germline V gives CDR1 SGHTA, CDR2 FQGNSA. CDR3 amino acids: CASSSGGETQYF. In DNA form, the CDR3 reads TGTGCCAGCAGCTCGGGGGGAGAGACCCAGTACTTC.

The chain's CDR3 is CAWSVGGGKAEQYF. CDR3 bases: TGTGCCTGGAGTGTGGGCGGGGGAAAGGCCGAGCAGTACTTC. This rearrangement joins TRBV30 to TRBJ2-7; TRBD2 matches at 7 bases. CDR1 GTSNPN and CDR2 SVGIG come from the germline V gene (reference sequence). The CDR3 covers 14 residues. Germline trimming cut 0 bases from V and 6 bases from J; bases unmatched to any gene: 8. The whole variable domain, remainder taken from reference TRBV30 and TRBJ2-7, is SQTIHQWPATLVQPVGSPLSLECTVEGTSNPNLYWYRQAAGRGLQLLFYSVGIGQISSEVPQNLSASRPQDRQFILSSKKLLLSDSGFYLCAWSVGGGKAEQYFGPGTRLTVT.

The chain recombines TRBV4-1 with TRBJ2-7, with D unclear. Trimming took off 5 bases at V and 5 bases at J, with 13 bases between the two ends. Germline V lookup: CDR1 MGHRA, CDR2 YSYEKL. The CDR3 covers 13 residues. The CDR3 loop is CASSFRVLDEQYF. For the CDR3, the DNA is TGCGCCAGCAGCTTCCGGGTCCTAGACGAGCAGTACTTC.

The chain combines TRBV5-6 with TRBJ1-5; D uncertain. The V end was cut by 4 bases, the J end by 5 bases, with 7 bases between. The CDR3 is made up of 12 amino acids. Germline CDR1 reads SGHDT; CDR2 reads YYEEEE. The CDR3 DNA reads as TGTGCCAGCAGCACCCAGGATCAGCCCCAGCATTTT. It encodes CASSTQDQPQHF. Complete variable domain (other parts from reference TRBV5-6 and TRBJ1-5): DAGVTQSPTHLIKTRGQQVTLRCSPKSGHDTVSWYQQALGQGPQFIFQYYEEEERQRGNFPDRFSGHQFPNYSSELNVNALLLGDSALYLCASSTQDQPQHFGDGTRLSIL.

The chain couples TRBV6-1 to TRBJ2-7; D might be TRBD1 (6 bases). The CDR3 has 12 residues. Per germline, CDR1 MNHNS and CDR2 SASEGT. CDR3 residues: CAVRTATYEQYF. In DNA form, the CDR3 reads TGTGCTGTTCGGACAGCAACCTACGAGCAGTACTTC.

This clone was picked up one time. The J gene is TRBJ2-5, the V gene TRBV2; 7 bases line up with TRBD2. CDR3 length: 13 residues. Looked up from germline, CDR1 is SNHLY and CDR2 is FYNNEI. V was pared by 10 bases and J by 2 bases, with 7 bases of the junction left unmatched. DNA of the CDR3: TGTGCCACCTCCGGGACTACACAAGAGACCCAGTACTTC. Protein: CATSGTTQETQYF.

The genes are TRBV10-2 and TRBJ1-2; a possible D gene is TRBD1 (5 bases). V was trimmed by 4 bases and J by 3 bases, leaving 12 bases between them. This CDR3 contains 14 residues. Germline-derived CDR1 and CDR2 are WSHSY and SAAADI. CDR3 in DNA: TGCGCCAGCAGTGCTATAGACAGATACTATGGCTACACCTTC. Protein: CASSAIDRYYGYTF.

The V gene is TRBV2, the J gene TRBJ2-3, with 15 nucleotides matching TRBD2. V gave up 6 bases and J gave up 5 bases; unmatched junction bases: 9. The CDR3 is 17 residues long. Germline V gives CDR1 SNHLY, CDR2 FYNNEI. Written as DNA, the CDR3 is TGTGCCAGCAGCCGGACTAGCGGGGGGGTGGTGGAAGATACGCAGTATTTT. Translation gives CASSRTSGGVVEDTQYF.

In DNA, the CDR3 is TGTGCCAGCAGCCTGATCGAGGGGGCGCAAGGCTACACCTTC. Its translation: CASSLIEGAQGYTF. The rearrangement links TRBV4-2 to TRBJ1-2; 7 positions match TRBD1. The V gene end was trimmed by 4 bases and the J gene end by 8 bases; junction bases not matched to a gene: 10. The germline CDR1 and CDR2 sequences are LGHNA and YNFKEQ. The CDR3 consists of 14 residues.

The gene calls are TRBV4-1 and TRBJ2-4; perhaps TRBD1 as D (5 bases). The CDR3 is 16 residues long. From germline, CDR1 is MGHRA and CDR2 YSYEKL. V was shortened by 0 bases and J by 0 bases, with 9 bases between the two germline ends. The CDR3 nucleotides read TGCGCCAGCAGCCAAGACAGGGTTGGAGCCAAAAACATTCAGTACTTC. Translating gives CASSQDRVGAKNIQYF.

The chain recombines TRBV30 with TRBJ1-1; D call uncertain. Germline V gene lookup returns CDR1 GTSNPN and CDR2 SVGIG (reference sequence). This CDR3 spans 14 amino acids. V was clipped by 0 bases and J by 11 bases, with 19 bases between them. CDR3 residues: CAWSVSHWASAAFF. The CDR3 bases are TGTGCCTGGAGTGTATCCCATTGGGCTTCCGCGGCTTTCTTT.

The chain couples TRBV6-5 to TRBJ1-4, with 9 nucleotides matching TRBD1. With 6 bases clipped from V and 4 bases from J, the junction kept 6 bases outside the gene matches. Germline V gene sequence: CDR1 MNHEY, CDR2 SVGAGI. The CDR3 covers 15 residues. For the CDR3, the DNA is TGTGCCAGCAGAGACAGGGGGTCGGGTAATGAAAAACTGTTTTTT. It specifies CASRDRGSGNEKLFF.

This sequence joins TRBV13 and TRBJ1-2; 8 bases match TRBD1. CDR1 and CDR2 from the germline V gene are PRHDT and FYEKMQ (reference sequence). This CDR3 is 14 amino acids long. V dropped 3 bases and J dropped 4; count of bases not matched to a gene: 4. The CDR3 sequence: CASSLDRATYGYTF. The CDR3 nucleotides read TGTGCCAGCAGCTTGGACAGGGCCACCTATGGCTACACCTTC.

CDR3 sequence: CASSSIREGVVGEAFF. Written as DNA, the CDR3 is TGTGCCAGCAGCTCGATCAGGGAGGGGGTAGTTGGTGAAGCTTTCTTT. The chain couples TRBV13 to TRBJ1-1; weak D call: TRBD1 (6 bases). This CDR3 has 16 residues. V gave up 4 bases and J gave up 7 bases, with 22 bases separating them. Germline V CDR1 and CDR2: PRHDT, FYEKMQ (reference sequence).